The rows below give T cell receptor beta chains drawn from one sample of a study of beta chain features in type 1 diabetes. Method: immunoSEQ multiplex PCR; TCRdb's copy keeps in-frame clones and lacks some. The profile shows 130,000 or so clones, less than 10% of them singletons. Sequencing was done on a sample of central memory CD4+ T cells from blood. All receptors come from a woman aged 35 to 49 in good health. Each CDR3 is given with its conserved first and last residue. Fields, in order: V gene, J gene, CDR3 protein.

TRBV27	TRBJ2-1	CASKRAGNYNEQFF
TRBV15	TRBJ2-3	CATSRDRRGFADTQYF
TRBV7-9	TRBJ1-2	CASSKQGYGYTF
TRBV10-1	TRBJ2-3	CASSDNYRIAGGPDTQYF
TRBV7-2	TRBJ1-2	CASSFRQGAISDYGYTF
TRBV6-1	TRBJ2-6	CASMGASVLTF
TRBV28	TRBJ2-3	CASRPGTPDTQYF
TRBV18	TRBJ2-3	CASSPFKTGGTDTQYF
TRBV7-8	TRBJ2-7	CASSPPGELRREQYF
TRBV28	TRBJ1-3	CATLTPGTGWNTIYF
TRBV5-1	TRBJ2-7	CASSLSQGIYEQYF
TRBV2	TRBJ2-7	CASSRDTYSYEQYF
TRBV6-1	TRBJ2-5	CASTVTGTSQETQYF
TRBV3-2	-	CASWYEQYF
TRBV7-9	TRBJ2-5	CASSRLGAETQYF
TRBV6-5	TRBJ2-3	CASSPRLVRDTQYF
TRBV4-1	TRBJ2-1	CASSLNPNGQGNNEQFF
TRBV10-3	TRBJ2-6	CAIRDSRSGANVLTF
TRBV7-9	TRBJ1-4	CASSPPRTGDVNEKLFF
TRBV5-4	TRBJ2-7	CASSPDRTSVYEQYF
TRBV14	TRBJ2-7	CASSQWEGDYEQYF
TRBV27	TRBJ1-5	CASRSGDSNQPQHF
TRBV6-5	TRBJ1-1	CASSNPYRGTEAFF
TRBV11-2	TRBJ1-4	CASSLEGTGGEKLFF
TRBV27	TRBJ1-4	CASSRTGQSNEKLFF
TRBV27	TRBJ1-1	CASSYKGGVAEAFF
TRBV9	TRBJ1-1	CASSTGTGGGPEAFF
TRBV6-5	TRBJ2-7	CASTVSYEQYF
TRBV7-6	TRBJ2-1	CASSLNSGRTYNEQFF
TRBV29-1	TRBJ2-6	CSVEKGGTGANVLTF
TRBV7-9	TRBJ1-6	CASRSLFQGLHGSPLHF
TRBV28	TRBJ1-1	CASSGGQGSTEAFF
TRBV13	TRBJ2-3	CASSWGQGRYDTQYF
TRBV18	TRBJ2-1	CASSPAGGPSSYNEQFF
TRBV7-2	TRBJ1-5	CASSARQGWQDQPQHF
TRBV27	TRBJ2-2	CASSGGGNTGELFF
TRBV4-3	TRBJ2-2	CASGIDYSNTGELFF
TRBV7-8	TRBJ2-1	CASSLVGGDGQGKFF
TRBV5-1	TRBJ1-1	CASSPLQGNTEAFF
TRBV6-1	TRBJ2-3	CASSEWTSGAKQYF
TRBV10-2	TRBJ2-4	CASSERSGNIQYF
TRBV18	TRBJ2-1	CASSDQGDNEQFF
TRBV29-1	TRBJ2-7	CSVEWGVRPYEQYF
TRBV11-2	TRBJ2-7	CASSLDGGPSSYEQYF
TRBV9	TRBJ2-5	CASSVGLLRETQYF
TRBV28	TRBJ1-2	CASSSWGLGYGYTF
TRBV19	TRBJ1-1	CASSPGQGASVNTEAFF
TRBV7-6	TRBJ2-1	CASSLHRRQGSYNEQFF
TRBV6-4	TRBJ2-2	CASRRGQLNTGELFF
TRBV19	TRBJ1-1	CASIPDRSTEAFF
TRBV7-2	TRBJ2-7	CASGPDFSKYEQYF
TRBV5-6	TRBJ2-5	CASSSQTSGGARETQYF
TRBV2	TRBJ2-3	CASSRLAGGPGRTDTQYF